This T cell receptor (beta chain) appears in the sequencing data of a study of T-cell memory formation after mild COVID-19. Turning to the study itself: TCR clustering was largely donor specific. Study-level findings and limits: Day 15 to 85 contracting clones showed balanced CD4/CD8; later expanders leaned CD4+. Pre-infection memory harbored some responding clones, suggesting cross-reactive memory joined.

TCRdb ran MiXCR on the 5' RACE reads and lists one entry per CDR3 protein. The table has some 49,000 distinct CDR3 sequences, about 28% seen once. This clonotype has a single count. Its cognate antigen is unknown. Trimming pared 2 bases from V and 3 bases from J, leaving 22 bases between. This CDR3 spans 18 amino acids. Germline V gives CDR1 DFQATT, CDR2 SNEGSKA (reference sequence). The specimen sequenced was PBMCs or a T cell subset sorted from them (not recorded which). This TCR derives from a man between 18 and 35 years old who had mild COVID-19 (a few samples of this study predate the infection). Cell type and time point are not known. The chain uses TRBV20-1 and TRBJ2-2; D possibly corresponds to TRBD2 (7 bases). The CDR3 sequence is CSARWPGGQMMDTGELFF. The CDR3 region has the DNA TGCAGTGCTAGATGGCCGGGGGGCCAGATGATGGACACCGGGGAGCTGTTTTTT.